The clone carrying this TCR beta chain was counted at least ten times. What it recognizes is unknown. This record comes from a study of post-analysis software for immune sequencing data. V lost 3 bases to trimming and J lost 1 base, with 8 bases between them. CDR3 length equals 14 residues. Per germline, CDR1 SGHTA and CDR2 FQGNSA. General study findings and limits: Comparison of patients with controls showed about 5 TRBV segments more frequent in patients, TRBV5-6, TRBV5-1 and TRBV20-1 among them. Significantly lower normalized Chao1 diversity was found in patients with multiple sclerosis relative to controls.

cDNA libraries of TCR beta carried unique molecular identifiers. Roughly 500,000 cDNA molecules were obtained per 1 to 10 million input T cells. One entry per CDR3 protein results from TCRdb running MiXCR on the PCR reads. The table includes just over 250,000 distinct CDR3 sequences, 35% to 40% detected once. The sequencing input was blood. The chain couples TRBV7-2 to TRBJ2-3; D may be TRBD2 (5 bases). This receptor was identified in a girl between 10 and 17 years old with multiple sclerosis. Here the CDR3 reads CASSFPGGTDTQYF. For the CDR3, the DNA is TGTGCCAGCAGCTTCCCCGGGGGCACAGATACGCAGTATTTT. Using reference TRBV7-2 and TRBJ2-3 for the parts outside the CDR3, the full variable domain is GAGVSQSPSNKVTEKGKDVELRCDPISGHTALYWYRQSLGQGLEFLIYFQGNSAPDKSGLPSDRFSAERTGGSVSTLTIQRTQQEDSAVYLCASSFPGGTDTQYFGPGTRLTVL.